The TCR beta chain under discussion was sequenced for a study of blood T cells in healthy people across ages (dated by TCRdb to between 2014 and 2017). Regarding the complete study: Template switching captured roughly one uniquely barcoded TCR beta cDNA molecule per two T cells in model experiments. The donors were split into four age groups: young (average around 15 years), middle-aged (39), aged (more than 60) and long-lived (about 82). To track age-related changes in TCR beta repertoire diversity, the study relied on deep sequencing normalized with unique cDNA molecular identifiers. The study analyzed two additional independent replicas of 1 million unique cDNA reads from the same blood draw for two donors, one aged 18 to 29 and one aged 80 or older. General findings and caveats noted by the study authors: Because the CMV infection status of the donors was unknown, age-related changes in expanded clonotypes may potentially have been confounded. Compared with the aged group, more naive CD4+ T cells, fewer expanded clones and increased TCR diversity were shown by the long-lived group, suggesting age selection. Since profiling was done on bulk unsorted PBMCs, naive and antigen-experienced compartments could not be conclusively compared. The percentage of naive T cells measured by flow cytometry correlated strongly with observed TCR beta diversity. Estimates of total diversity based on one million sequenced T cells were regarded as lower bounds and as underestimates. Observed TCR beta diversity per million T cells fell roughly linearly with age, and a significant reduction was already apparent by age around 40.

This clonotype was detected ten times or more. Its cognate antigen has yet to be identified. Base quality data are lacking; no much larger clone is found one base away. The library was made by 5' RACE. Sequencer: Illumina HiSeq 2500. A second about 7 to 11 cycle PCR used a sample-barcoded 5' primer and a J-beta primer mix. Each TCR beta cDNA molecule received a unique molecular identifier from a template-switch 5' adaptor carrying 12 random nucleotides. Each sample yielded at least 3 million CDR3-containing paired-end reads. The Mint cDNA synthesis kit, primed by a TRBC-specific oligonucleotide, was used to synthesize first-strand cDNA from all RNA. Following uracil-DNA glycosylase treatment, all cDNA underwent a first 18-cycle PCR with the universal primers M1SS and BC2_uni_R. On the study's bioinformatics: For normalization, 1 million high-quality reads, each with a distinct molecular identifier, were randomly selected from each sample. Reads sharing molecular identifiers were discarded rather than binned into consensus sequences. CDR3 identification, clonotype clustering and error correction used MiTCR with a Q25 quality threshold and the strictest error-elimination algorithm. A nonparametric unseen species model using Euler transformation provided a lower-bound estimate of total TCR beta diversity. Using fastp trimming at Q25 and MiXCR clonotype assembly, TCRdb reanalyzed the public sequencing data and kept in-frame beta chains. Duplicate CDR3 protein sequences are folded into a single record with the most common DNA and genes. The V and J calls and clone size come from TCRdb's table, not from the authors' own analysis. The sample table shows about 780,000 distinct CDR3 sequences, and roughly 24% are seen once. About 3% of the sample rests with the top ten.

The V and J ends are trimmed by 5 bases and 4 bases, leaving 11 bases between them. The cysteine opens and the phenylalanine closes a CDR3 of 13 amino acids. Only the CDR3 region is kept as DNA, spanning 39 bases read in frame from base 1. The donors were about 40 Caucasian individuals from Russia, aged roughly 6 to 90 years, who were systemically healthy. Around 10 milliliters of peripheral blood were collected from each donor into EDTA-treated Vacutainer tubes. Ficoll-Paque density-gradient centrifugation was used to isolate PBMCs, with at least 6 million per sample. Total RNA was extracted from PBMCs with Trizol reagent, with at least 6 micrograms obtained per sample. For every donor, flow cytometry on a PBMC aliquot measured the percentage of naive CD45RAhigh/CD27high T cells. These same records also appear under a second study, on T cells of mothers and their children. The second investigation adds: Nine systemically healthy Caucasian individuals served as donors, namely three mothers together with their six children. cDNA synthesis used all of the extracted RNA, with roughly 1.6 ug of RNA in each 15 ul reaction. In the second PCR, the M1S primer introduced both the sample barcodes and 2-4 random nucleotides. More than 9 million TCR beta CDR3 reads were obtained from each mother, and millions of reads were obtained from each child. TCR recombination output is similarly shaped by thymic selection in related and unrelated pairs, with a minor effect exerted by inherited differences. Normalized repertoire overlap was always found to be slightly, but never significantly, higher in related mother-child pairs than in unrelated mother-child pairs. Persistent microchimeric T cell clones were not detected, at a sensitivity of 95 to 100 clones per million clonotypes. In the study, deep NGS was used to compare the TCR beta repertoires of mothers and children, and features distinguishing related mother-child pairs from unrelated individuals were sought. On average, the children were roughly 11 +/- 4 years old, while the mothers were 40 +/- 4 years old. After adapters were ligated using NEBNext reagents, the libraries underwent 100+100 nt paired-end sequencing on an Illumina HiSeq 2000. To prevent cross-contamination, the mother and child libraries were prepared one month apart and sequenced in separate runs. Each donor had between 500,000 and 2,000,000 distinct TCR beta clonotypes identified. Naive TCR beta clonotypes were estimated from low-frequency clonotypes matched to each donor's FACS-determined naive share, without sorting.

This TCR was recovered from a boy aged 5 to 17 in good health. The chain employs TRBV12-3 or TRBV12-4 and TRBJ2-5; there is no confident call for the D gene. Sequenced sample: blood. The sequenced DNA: TGTGCCAGCAGTCCACGGATCGGAGAGACCCAGTACTTC. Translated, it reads CASSPRIGETQYF.